Each of the 13 T cell receptor beta chains below was sequenced from the same sample in a study of T cell repertoires in cytomegalovirus infection. These receptors' targets are unknown. TCRdb itself ran the reads through MiXCR, one entry per CDR3 protein. The table has roughly 51,000 distinct CDR3 sequences, around 18% seen once. The specimen was CD8+ T cells from cultured PBMCs, collected from culture after CMV antigen stimulation. All receptors come from a human donor in good health (CMV status not recorded). Some clones in this sample may be carry-over from other donors' samples.

The chain combines TRBV24-1 with TRBJ2-6; no firm D call. Germline values: CDR1 KGHDR, CDR2 SFDVKD. V gave up 4 bases and J gave up 0 bases, with 9 bases separating them. The length of the CDR3 is 16 residues. CDR3 loop: CATSDPKFSGANVLTF. CDR3 sequence (DNA): TGTGCCACCAGTGACCCTAAATTCTCTGGGGCCAACGTCCTGACTTTC.

This rearrangement joins TRBV7-9 to TRBJ2-1; D might be TRBD2 (5 bases). The CDR3 extends over 17 amino acids. The germline gives CDR1 SEHNR, CDR2 FQNEAQ (reference sequence). V shed 4 bases and J shed 0 bases, with 16 bases lying between them. The CDR3 nucleotides are TGTGCCAGCAGCTCCCTGAGGGTAGCGATCTCCTACAATGAGCAGTTCTTC. Amino acid sequence: CASSSLRVAISYNEQFF.

V and J are TRBV4-3 and TRBJ1-1, with D hard to call. The CDR3 totals 16 residues. Trimming cost V 0 bases and J 4 bases, with 15 bases left between them. Germline values: CDR1 LGHNA, CDR2 YSLEER. CDR3 in DNA: TGCGCCAGCAGCCAAGATCCCCATCTTTGGGCCACTGAAGCTTTCTTT. Protein product: CASSQDPHLWATEAFF.

The V and J genes are TRBV7-8 and TRBJ2-1; D gene unclear. The CDR3 loop spans 12 amino acids. Germline lookup yields CDR1 SGHVS and CDR2 FQNEAQ. V lost 1 base to trimming and J lost 10 bases, with 8 bases between them. This chain's CDR3 is CASSLVSWEQFF. CDR3 sequence (DNA): TGTGCCAGCAGCTTAGTTTCGTGGGAGCAGTTCTTC. The full variable domain, rest sourced from reference TRBV7-8 and TRBJ2-1, is GAGVSQSPRYKVAKRGQDVALRCDPISGHVSLFWYQQALGQGPEFLTYFQNEAQLDKSGLPSDRFFAERPEGSVSTLKIQRTQQEDSAVYLCASSLVSWEQFFGPGTRLTVL.

This chain connects TRBV28 to TRBJ2-2; 10 bases align to TRBD1. The germline V gene has CDR1 MDHEN and CDR2 SYDVKM. The CDR3 runs 16 residues. V lost 7 bases to trimming and J lost 4 bases; unmatched junction nucleotides: 9. CDR3 protein: CASIRDRGFSTGELFF. The CDR3 nucleotides read TGTGCCAGCATTCGGGACAGGGGATTTTCCACCGGGGAGCTGTTTTTT.

There are a few counts of this clonotype. The chain couples TRBV7-6 to TRBJ2-1; D ambiguous. This CDR3 is built from 14 residues. The germline CDR1 and CDR2 sequences are SGHVS and FNYEAQ. Trimming removed 2 bases at V and 8 bases at J, with 13 bases between. CDR3 region: CASSLRRSLDEQFF. The CDR3 nucleotides are TGTGCCAGCAGCTTACGACGGTCCCTGGATGAGCAGTTCTTC.

The chain carries TRBV7-2 and TRBJ2-2; the D call may be TRBD1 or TRBD2 (5 bases each). V lost 5 bases, J lost 5 bases, and 24 bases lay in between. This CDR3 spans 18 amino acids. CDR1 is SGHTA and CDR2 is FQGNSA in the germline V gene. The CDR3 nucleotides read TGTGCCAGCAGCCGCTTACTGGGGGAAGGGGTATGGACCGGGGAGCTGTTTTTT. It yields the protein CASSRLLGEGVWTGELFF.

The sample holds many counts of this clonotype. This rearrangement joins TRBV9 to TRBJ2-7, with 7 bases identical to TRBD1. The J segment lost 2 bases and the V segment lost 4 bases, leaving 6 bases of the junction unmatched. CDR1 SGDLS and CDR2 YYNGEE come from the germline V gene. There are 14 residues in the CDR3. CDR3 bases: TGTGCCAGCAGCTTAGGGACAGCAGCCTACGAGCAGTACTTC. It codes for CASSLGTAAYEQYF.

This clonotype was seen ten or more times. V is TRBV20-1 and J is TRBJ2-1; weak D call: TRBD2 (5 bases). This CDR3 has 15 amino acids. Germline values: CDR1 DFQATT, CDR2 SNEGSKA (reference sequence). V was cut by 1 base and J by 6 bases, with 16 bases left in between. The chain's CDR3 is CSARGRTEGLNEQFF. The CDR3 bases are TGCAGTGCTAGAGGGCGGACGGAAGGACTCAATGAGCAGTTCTTC.

This clonotype was counted between two and nine times. The CDR3 sequence: CVSTWGNTEAFF. For the CDR3, the DNA is TGTGTCTCGACCTGGGGGAACACTGAAGCTTTCTTT. This chain connects TRBV19 to TRBJ1-1; no firm D call. The CDR3 covers 12 residues. Germline values: CDR1 LNHDA, CDR2 SQIVND (reference sequence).

This chain joins TRBV7-2 and TRBJ1-1; TRBD1 is a possible D gene (6 bases). Germline V gene data show CDR1 as SGHTA and CDR2 as FQGNSA. This CDR3 is 13 amino acids long. Deletions cut 2 bases from V and 6 bases from J, with 10 bases between. The DNA of the CDR3 is TGTGCCAGCAGCTTACAACAGGGTCCTGAAGCTTTCTTT. Its translation: CASSLQQGPEAFF.

This clonotype showed up just a few times. The V and J genes are TRBV5-4 and TRBJ1-3; D might be TRBD1 (6 bases). The length of the CDR3 is 15 residues. The ends were cut back, 4 bases at V and 2 bases at J, with 13 bases in the middle. Germline CDR1 is SGHNT and CDR2 is YYREEE (reference sequence). The CDR3 DNA reads as TGTGCCAGCAGCGGGGGCTACTCCGCTGGAAACACCATATATTTT. Its translation: CASSGGYSAGNTIYF.

This clonotype was detected a few times. One end of the junction varies from germline; a read error may be responsible. The chain has TRBV6-2 or TRBV6-3 and TRBJ2-1; 7 bases line up with TRBD1. CDR3 length equals 15 residues. CDR1 is MNHEY, CDR2 SVGEGT, per germline. CDR3 DNA sequence: TGTGCCAGCACCCTTCGACAGGGATCCTGCAATGAGCAGTTCTTC. Its translation is CASTLRQGSCNEQFF.